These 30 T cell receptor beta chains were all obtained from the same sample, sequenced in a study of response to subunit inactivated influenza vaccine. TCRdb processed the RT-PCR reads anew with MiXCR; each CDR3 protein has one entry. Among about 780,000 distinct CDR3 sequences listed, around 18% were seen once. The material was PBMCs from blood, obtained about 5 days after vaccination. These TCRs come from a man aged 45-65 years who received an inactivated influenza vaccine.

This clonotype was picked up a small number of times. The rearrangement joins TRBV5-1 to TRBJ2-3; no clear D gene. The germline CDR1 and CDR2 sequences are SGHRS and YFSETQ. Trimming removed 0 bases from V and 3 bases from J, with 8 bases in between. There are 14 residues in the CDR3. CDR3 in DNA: TGCGCCAGCAGCTTGGCCCAGGATACAGATACGCAGTATTTT. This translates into CASSLAQDTDTQYF.

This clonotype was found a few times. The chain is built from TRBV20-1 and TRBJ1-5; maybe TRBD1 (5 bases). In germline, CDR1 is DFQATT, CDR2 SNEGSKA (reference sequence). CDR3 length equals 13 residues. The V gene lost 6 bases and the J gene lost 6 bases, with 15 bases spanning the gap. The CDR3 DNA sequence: TGCAGTGCCAGAAGAGGGGCCGGTCAGCCCCAGCATTTT. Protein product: CSARRGAGQPQHF.

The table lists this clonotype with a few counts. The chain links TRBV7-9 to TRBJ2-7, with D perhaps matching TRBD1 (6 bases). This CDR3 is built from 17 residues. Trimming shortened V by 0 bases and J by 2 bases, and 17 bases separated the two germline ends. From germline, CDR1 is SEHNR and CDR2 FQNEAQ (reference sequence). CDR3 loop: CASSLASSWDKAYEQYF. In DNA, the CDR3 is TGTGCCAGCAGCTTAGCGTCTTCATGGGACAAAGCCTACGAGCAGTACTTC.

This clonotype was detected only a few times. The CDR3 nucleotides are TGTGCCAGTAGTACCCAAGCGGGGGTCTCCTACAATGAGCAGTTCTTC. Translating it yields CASSTQAGVSYNEQFF. The chain recombines TRBV19 with TRBJ2-1; 8 nucleotides line up with TRBD2. The V segment lost 4 bases and the J segment 0 bases; nucleotides outside the gene matches: 5. Germline CDR1 reads LNHDA; CDR2 reads SQIVND (reference sequence). CDR3 length equals 16 residues.

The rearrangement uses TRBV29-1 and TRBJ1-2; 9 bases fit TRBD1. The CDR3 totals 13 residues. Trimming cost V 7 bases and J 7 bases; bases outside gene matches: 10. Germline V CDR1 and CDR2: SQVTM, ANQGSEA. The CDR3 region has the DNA TGCAGCGCCAAACAGGGGGCGACGGGTGGCTACACCTTC. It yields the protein CSAKQGATGGYTF.

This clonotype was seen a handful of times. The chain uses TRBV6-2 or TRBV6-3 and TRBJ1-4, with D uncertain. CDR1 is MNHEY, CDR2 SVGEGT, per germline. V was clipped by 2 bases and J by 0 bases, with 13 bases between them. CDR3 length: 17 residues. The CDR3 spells CASSYPPRPPTNEKLFF. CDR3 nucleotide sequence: TGTGCCAGCAGTTACCCACCGAGACCGCCAACTAATGAAAAACTGTTTTTT.

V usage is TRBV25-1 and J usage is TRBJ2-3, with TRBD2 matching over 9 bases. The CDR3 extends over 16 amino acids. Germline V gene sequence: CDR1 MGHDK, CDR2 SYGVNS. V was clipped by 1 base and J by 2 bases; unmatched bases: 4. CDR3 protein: CASSESGLAHTDTQYF. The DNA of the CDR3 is TGTGCCAGCAGTGAATCGGGACTAGCTCACACAGATACGCAGTATTTT.

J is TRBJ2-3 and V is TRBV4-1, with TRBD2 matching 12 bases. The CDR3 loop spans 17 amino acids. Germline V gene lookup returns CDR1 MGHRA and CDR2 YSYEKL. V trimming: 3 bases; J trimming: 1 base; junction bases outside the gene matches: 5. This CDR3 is CASSQASGGAGTDTQYF. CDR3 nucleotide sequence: TGCGCCAGCAGCCAGGCTAGCGGGGGGGCTGGCACAGATACGCAGTATTTT.

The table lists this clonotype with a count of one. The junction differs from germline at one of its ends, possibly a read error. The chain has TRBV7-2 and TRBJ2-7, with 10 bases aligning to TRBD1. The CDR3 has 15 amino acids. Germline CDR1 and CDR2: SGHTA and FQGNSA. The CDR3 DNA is TGTGCCATCAGCCTTCGGACAGGGGGGAATTACGAGCAGTACTTC. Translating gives CAISLRTGGNYEQYF.

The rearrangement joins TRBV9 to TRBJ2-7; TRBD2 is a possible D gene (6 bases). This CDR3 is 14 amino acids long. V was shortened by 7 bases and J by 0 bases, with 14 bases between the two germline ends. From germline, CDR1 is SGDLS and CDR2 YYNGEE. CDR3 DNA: TGTGCCAGCGGGCCCTGGGGGGACTCCTACGAGCAGTACTTC. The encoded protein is CASGPWGDSYEQYF.

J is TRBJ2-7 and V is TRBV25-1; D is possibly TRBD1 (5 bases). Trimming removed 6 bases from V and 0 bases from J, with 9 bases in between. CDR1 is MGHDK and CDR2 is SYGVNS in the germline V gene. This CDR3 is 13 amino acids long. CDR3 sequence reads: CASRPQASYEQYF. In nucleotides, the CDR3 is TGTGCCAGCAGGCCACAGGCCTCCTACGAGCAGTACTTC.

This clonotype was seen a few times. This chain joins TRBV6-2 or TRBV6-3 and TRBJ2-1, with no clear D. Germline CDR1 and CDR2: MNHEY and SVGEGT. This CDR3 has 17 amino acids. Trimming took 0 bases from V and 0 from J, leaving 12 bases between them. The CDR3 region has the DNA TGTGCCAGCAGTTACTCGAATCGGGCCTACTCCTACAATGAGCAGTTCTTC. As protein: CASSYSNRAYSYNEQFF.

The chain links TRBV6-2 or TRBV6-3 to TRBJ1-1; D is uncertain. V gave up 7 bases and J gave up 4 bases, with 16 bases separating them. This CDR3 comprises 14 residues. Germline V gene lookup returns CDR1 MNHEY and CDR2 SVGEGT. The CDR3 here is CASTPGVAGTEAFF. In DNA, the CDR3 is TGTGCCAGCACCCCTGGGGTGGCGGGCACTGAAGCTTTCTTT.

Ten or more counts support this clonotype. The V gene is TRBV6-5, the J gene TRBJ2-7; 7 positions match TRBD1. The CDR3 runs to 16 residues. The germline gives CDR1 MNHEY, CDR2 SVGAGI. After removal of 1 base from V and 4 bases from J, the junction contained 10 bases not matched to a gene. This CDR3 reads CASSYLGSGQRYEQYF. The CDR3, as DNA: TGTGCCAGCAGTTACTTAGGGTCGGGACAGCGTTACGAGCAGTACTTC.

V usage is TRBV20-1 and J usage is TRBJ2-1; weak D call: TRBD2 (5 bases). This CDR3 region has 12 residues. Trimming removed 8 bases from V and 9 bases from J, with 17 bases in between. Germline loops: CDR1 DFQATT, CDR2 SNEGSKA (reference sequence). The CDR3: CSIDWRMGEQFF. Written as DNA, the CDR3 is TGCAGTATAGACTGGAGGATGGGTGAGCAGTTCTTC.

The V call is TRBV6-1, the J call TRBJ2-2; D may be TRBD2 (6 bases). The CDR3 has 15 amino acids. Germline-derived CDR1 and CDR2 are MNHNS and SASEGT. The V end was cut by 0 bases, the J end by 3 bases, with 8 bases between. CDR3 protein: CASSEAGRHTGELFF. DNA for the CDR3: TGTGCCAGCAGTGAAGCGGGGAGGCACACCGGGGAGCTGTTTTTT.

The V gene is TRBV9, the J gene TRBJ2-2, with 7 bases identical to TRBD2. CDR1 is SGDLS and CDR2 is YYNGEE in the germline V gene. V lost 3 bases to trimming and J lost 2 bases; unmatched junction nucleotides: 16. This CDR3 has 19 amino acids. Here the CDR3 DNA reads TGTGCCAGCAGCGGCCCGACCGCCCTTAAGCGGGAAAACACCGGGGAGCTGTTTTTT. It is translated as CASSGPTALKRENTGELFF.

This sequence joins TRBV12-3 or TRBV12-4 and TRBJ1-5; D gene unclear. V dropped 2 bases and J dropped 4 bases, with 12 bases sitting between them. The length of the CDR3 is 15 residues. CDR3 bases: TGTGCCAGCAGTTTAACTGGGGTTTGGAATCAGCCCCAGCATTTT. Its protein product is CASSLTGVWNQPQHF.

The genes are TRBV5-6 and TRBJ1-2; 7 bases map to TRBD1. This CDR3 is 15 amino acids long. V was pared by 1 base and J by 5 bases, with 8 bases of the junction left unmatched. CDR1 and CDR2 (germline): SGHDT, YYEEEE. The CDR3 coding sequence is TGTGCCAGCAGCTTGAAAGGCGGGACAGCATATGGCTACACCTTC. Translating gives CASSLKGGTAYGYTF.

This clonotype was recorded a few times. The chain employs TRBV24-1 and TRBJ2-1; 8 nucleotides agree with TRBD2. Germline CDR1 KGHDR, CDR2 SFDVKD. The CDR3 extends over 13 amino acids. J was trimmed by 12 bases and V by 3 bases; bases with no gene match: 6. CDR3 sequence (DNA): TGTGCCACCAGTGATCCCGGGAGGGGCAGGCAGTTCTTC. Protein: CATSDPGRGRQFF.

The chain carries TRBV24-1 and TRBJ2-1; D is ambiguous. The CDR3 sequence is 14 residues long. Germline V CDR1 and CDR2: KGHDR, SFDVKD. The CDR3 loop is CAASGKSSYNEQFF. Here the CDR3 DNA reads TGTGCAGCCAGTGGGAAGTCATCCTACAATGAGCAGTTCTTC.

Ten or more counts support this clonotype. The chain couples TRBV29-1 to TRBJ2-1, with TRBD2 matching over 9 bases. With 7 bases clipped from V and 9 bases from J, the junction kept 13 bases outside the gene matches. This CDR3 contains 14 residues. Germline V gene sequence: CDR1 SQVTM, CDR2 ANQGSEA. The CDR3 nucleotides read TGCAGCGCTGGGGTTGCTAGCGGGAAGGTTGAGCAGTTCTTC. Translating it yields CSAGVASGKVEQFF.

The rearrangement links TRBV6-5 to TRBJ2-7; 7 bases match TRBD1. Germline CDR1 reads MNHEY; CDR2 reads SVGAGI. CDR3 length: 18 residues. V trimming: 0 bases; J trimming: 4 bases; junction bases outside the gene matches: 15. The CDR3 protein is CASSYSTRGTGDRYEQYF. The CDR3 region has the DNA TGTGCCAGCAGTTACTCAACCCGGGGAACAGGGGATAGATACGAGCAGTACTTC.

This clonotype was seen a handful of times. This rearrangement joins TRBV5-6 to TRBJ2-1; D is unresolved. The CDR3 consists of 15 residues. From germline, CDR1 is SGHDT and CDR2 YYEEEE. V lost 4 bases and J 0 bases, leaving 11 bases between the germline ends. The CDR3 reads CASSGGRSSYNEQFF. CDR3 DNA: TGTGCCAGCAGCGGTGGTAGGAGCTCCTACAATGAGCAGTTCTTC.

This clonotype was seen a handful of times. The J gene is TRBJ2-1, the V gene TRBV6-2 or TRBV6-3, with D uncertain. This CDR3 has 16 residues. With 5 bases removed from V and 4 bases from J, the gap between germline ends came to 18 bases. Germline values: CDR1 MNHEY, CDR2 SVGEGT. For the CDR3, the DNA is TGTGCCAGCAGTGGCCGGCCTTTAATAGGGTACAATGAGCAGTTCTTC. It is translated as CASSGRPLIGYNEQFF.

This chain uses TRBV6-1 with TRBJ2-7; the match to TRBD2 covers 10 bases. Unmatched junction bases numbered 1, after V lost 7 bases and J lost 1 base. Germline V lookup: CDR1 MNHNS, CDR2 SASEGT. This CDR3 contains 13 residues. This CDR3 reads CASKLAGSYEQYF. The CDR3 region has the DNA TGTGCCAGCAAACTAGCGGGATCCTACGAGCAGTACTTC.

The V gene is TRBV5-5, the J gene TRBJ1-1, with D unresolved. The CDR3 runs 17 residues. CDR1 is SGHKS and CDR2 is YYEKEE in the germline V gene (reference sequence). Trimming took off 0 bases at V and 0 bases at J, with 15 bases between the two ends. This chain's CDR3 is CASSLGGLLGLNTEAFF. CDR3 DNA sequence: TGTGCCAGCAGCTTGGGCGGGTTGTTGGGCCTGAACACTGAAGCTTTCTTT.

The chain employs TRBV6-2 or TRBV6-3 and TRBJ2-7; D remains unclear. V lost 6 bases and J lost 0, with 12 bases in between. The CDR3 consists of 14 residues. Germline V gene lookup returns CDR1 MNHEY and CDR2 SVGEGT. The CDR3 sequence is CASRLTASSYEQYF. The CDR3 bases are TGTGCCAGCAGATTAACAGCGAGCTCCTACGAGCAGTACTTC.

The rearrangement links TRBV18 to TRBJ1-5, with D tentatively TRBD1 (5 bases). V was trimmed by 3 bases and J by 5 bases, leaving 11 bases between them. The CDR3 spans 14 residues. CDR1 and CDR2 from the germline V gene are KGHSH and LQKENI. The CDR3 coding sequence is TGTGCCAGCTCACCTTGGGGGGGAGATCAGCCCCAGCATTTT. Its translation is CASSPWGGDQPQHF.

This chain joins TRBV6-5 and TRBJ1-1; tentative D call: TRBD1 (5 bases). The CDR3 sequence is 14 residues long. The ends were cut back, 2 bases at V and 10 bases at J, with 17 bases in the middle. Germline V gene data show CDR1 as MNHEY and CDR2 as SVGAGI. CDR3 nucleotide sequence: TGTGCCAGCAGTTACCTTCGAGGGGTTAGCGGAGCTTTCTTT. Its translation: CASSYLRGVSGAFF.